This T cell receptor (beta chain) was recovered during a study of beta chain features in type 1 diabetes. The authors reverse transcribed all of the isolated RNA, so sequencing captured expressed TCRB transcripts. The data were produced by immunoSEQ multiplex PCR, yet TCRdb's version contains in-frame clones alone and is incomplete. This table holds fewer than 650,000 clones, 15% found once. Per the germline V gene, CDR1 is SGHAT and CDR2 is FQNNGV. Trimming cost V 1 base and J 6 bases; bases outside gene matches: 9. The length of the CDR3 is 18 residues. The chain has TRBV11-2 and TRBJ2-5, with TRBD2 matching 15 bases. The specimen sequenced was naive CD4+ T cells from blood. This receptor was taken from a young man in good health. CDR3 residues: CASSLVLGLAGGPKTQYF. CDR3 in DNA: TGTGCCAGCAGCTTAGTCCTCGGACTAGCGGGAGGGCCGAAGACCCAGTACTTC.